Below are 24 T cell receptor beta chains sequenced from a single sample in a study of CD8 T cells in Susac syndrome. It was with random hexamers that about 0.45 to 1 ug RNA was reverse transcribed. TCRdb processed the immunoSEQ multiplex PCR reads anew with MiXCR; each CDR3 protein has one entry. In the table there are 200,000 to 300,000 distinct CDR3 sequences, around 93% of which are singletons. Sequencing used CD4+ T cells from PBMCs. The receptors stem from a human donor with multiple sclerosis.

V and J are TRBV6-1 and TRBJ2-2; 11 bases map to TRBD1. This CDR3 is built from 16 residues. Germline CDR1 reads MNHNS; CDR2 reads SASEGT. V shed 6 bases and J 5 bases; nucleotides not matched to a gene: 8. As DNA, the CDR3 is TGTGCCAGCAGAAATTCCGGGACAGGGGGGACCGGGGAGCTGTTTTTT. This encodes CASRNSGTGGTGELFF.

The chain joins TRBV5-1 to TRBJ2-7; D is undetermined. There are 14 residues in the CDR3. With 4 bases removed from V and 2 bases from J, the gap between germline ends came to 13 bases. CDR1 SGHRS and CDR2 YFSETQ come from the germline V gene. The CDR3 region is CASSPEPSTYEQYV. Here the CDR3 DNA reads TGCGCCAGCAGCCCGGAACCCTCTACCTACGAGCAGTACGTC.

The chain joins TRBV7-9 to TRBJ2-2; TRBD2 aligns across 13 bases. The CDR3 is 17 residues long. Germline CDR1 is SEHNR and CDR2 is FQNEAQ (reference sequence). J gave up 6 bases and V 6 bases, and 10 bases lay outside the gene matches. CDR3 bases: TGTGCCAGCAGTCTCCCGGGGGGACTAGCGGGACCCGGGGAGCTGTTTTTT. Its translation is CASSLPGGLAGPGELFF. The whole variable domain, filled in from reference TRBV7-9 and TRBJ2-2, reads DTGVSQNPRHKITKRGQNVTFRCDPISEHNRLYWYRQTLGQGPEFLTYFQNEAQLEKSRLLSDRFSAERPKGSFSTLEIQRTEQGDSAMYLCASSLPGGLAGPGELFFGEGSRLTVL.

The gene calls are TRBV6-1 and TRBJ2-1, with 9 positions matching TRBD1. The CDR3 covers 12 residues. V lost 7 bases and J lost 16; bases outside the gene matches: 11. Germline CDR1 and CDR2: MNHNS and SASEGT. The CDR3 here is CASTRQGEVNFF. The CDR3 bases are TGTGCCAGCACGCGACAGGGGGAAGTTAATTTCTTC.

The rearrangement links TRBV2 to TRBJ1-4; D is unresolved. This CDR3 is built from 14 residues. The V end was cut by 7 bases, the J end by 5 bases, with 14 bases between. Germline-derived CDR1 and CDR2 are SNHLY and FYNNEI. The CDR3 DNA sequence: TGTGCCAGCAAGACCGGGATTCAAAATGAAAAACTGTTTTTT. This sequence encodes CASKTGIQNEKLFF.

The V call is TRBV12-3 or TRBV12-4, the J call TRBJ2-5; D tentatively reads TRBD1 or TRBD2 (5 bases each). The CDR3 runs to 14 residues. V was trimmed by 3 bases and J by 5 bases, leaving 13 bases between them. CDR3 sequence: CASSFSGGRETQYF. In nucleotides, the CDR3 is TGTGCCAGCAGTTTTAGTGGGGGTCGGGAGACCCAGTACTTC.

The rearrangement links TRBV19 to TRBJ1-2; D is ambiguous. CDR3 length: 13 residues. V was trimmed by 3 bases and J by 8 bases, leaving 13 bases between them. The germline V gene encodes CDR1 LNHDA and CDR2 SQIVND (reference sequence). The CDR3 sequence is CASSIGRLRGYTF. The CDR3 nucleotides are TGTGCCAGTAGTATTGGCCGCCTGAGAGGCTACACCTTC.

The chain employs TRBV3-1 and TRBJ1-5; 8 nucleotides align to TRBD1. CDR1 is LGHDT, CDR2 YNNKEL, per germline (reference sequence). CDR3 length equals 16 residues. J was trimmed by 7 bases and V by 1 base; bases with no gene match: 9. The CDR3 region is CASSQGTGGLGQPQHF. In DNA, the CDR3 is TGTGCCAGCAGCCAAGGCACAGGGGGATTAGGACAGCCCCAGCATTTT.

The chain combines TRBV7-9 with TRBJ1-1, with a weak D call TRBD1 (6 bases). V was cut by 6 bases and J by 1 base, with 12 bases left in between. The CDR3 covers 14 residues. CDR1 SEHNR and CDR2 FQNEAQ come from the germline V gene (reference sequence). This CDR3 is CASRNDRPNTEAFF. CDR3 coding DNA: TGTGCCAGCAGAAATGACAGGCCGAACACTGAAGCTTTCTTT.

This chain uses TRBV10-1 with TRBJ2-3; TRBD2 agrees at 8 bases. CDR3 length: 14 residues. V shed 7 bases and J 3 bases; nucleotides not matched to a gene: 6. The V gene's germline CDR1 is WNHNN and CDR2 SYGVQD (reference sequence). Here the CDR3 DNA reads TGCGCCAGCACGCCGGGACTAGGGACAGATACGCAGTATTTT. The encoded protein is CASTPGLGTDTQYF.

This clonotype turned up a few times. J is TRBJ1-5 and V is TRBV11-3; D not resolved. CDR1 and CDR2 (germline): SGHNT, YENEEA. The CDR3 has 11 residues. V was shortened by 0 bases and J by 6 bases, with 0 bases between the two germline ends. CDR3 DNA: TGTGCCAGCAGCTTAGATCAGCCCCAGCATTTT. Translated, it gives CASSLDQPQHF.

Only one count was recorded for this clonotype. The chain combines TRBV6-6 with TRBJ2-1, with 7 bases identical to TRBD2. The CDR3 consists of 14 residues. The V segment lost 0 bases and the J segment 7 bases; nucleotides outside the gene matches: 3. The germline V gene has CDR1 MNHNY and CDR2 SVGAGI (reference sequence). The DNA of the CDR3 is TGTGCCAGCAGTTACTCAGCGGGGAAGAATGAGCAGTTCTTC. It codes for CASSYSAGKNEQFF.

DNA of the CDR3: TGTGCCAGCAGCCCGATCGCGGGGGCGACGGCCGGGGAGCTGTTTTTT. This sequence encodes CASSPIAGATAGELFF. This chain connects TRBV3-1 to TRBJ2-2, with D perhaps TRBD2 (7 bases). Germline V gene lookup returns CDR1 LGHDT and CDR2 YNNKEL (reference sequence). Trimming cost V 4 bases and J 6 bases, with 18 bases left between them. The CDR3 is 16 amino acids.

The chain combines TRBV20-1 with TRBJ1-5; D is uncertain. V shed 4 bases and J shed 3 bases, with 13 bases lying between them. Germline-derived CDR1 and CDR2 are DFQATT and SNEGSKA (reference sequence). The CDR3 sequence is 14 residues long. The CDR3 DNA is TGCAGTGCTAACGCTGTCGGGGTCAATCAGCCCCAGCATTTT. Amino acid sequence: CSANAVGVNQPQHF.

The chain links TRBV5-1 to TRBJ2-2; D is ambiguous. Trimming left V 6 bases short and J 1 base short, with 10 bases between. The CDR3 totals 14 residues. Germline CDR1 is SGHRS and CDR2 is YFSETQ. CDR3 residues: CASTNGLNTGELFF. The CDR3 bases are TGCGCCAGCACGAACGGATTGAACACCGGGGAGCTGTTTTTT. Variable domain in full (rest from reference TRBV5-1 and TRBJ2-2): KAGVTQTPRYLIKTRGQQVTLSCSPISGHRSVSWYQQTPGQGLQFLFEYFSETQRNKGNFPGRFSGRQFSNSRSEMNVSTLELGDSALYLCASTNGLNTGELFFGEGSRLTVL.

V gene TRBV20-1 combines with J gene TRBJ2-3; D gene uncertain. Germline V gene lookup returns CDR1 DFQATT and CDR2 SNEGSKA (reference sequence). Trimming removed 0 bases from V and 5 bases from J, with 18 bases in between. This CDR3 has 16 residues. CDR3 amino acids: CSARDPRGNDRDTQYF. In nucleotides, the CDR3 is TGCAGTGCTAGAGATCCGAGAGGTAATGATCGAGATACGCAGTATTTT.

The genes are TRBV18 and TRBJ1-1; D is possibly TRBD1 (5 bases). V lost 0 bases, J lost 3 bases, and 8 bases lay in between. The germline V gene has CDR1 KGHSH and CDR2 LQKENI. There are 14 residues in the CDR3. This CDR3 reads CASSPPEGYTEAFF. CDR3 nucleotide sequence: TGTGCCAGCTCACCACCAGAGGGGTACACTGAAGCTTTCTTT.

The CDR3 region has the DNA TGTGCTAGTGGTTTGGCACCTCGGGGGACCCAGTACTTC. Its translation: CASGLAPRGTQYF. This chain joins TRBV12-5 and TRBJ2-5, with D possibly matching TRBD2 (5 bases). The length of the CDR3 is 13 residues. Germline lookup yields CDR1 LGHNT and CDR2 FRNRAP. Deletions cut 1 base from V and 7 bases from J, with 10 bases between.

The chain uses TRBV5-1 and TRBJ1-3, with TRBD1 as a possible D gene (5 bases). CDR1 and CDR2 from the germline V gene are SGHRS and YFSETQ. The CDR3 sequence is 16 residues long. Trimming took 0 bases from V and 0 from J, leaving 10 bases between them. CDR3 amino acids: CASSLVTGTSGNTIYF. The CDR3 DNA is TGCGCCAGCAGCTTGGTTACCGGGACCTCTGGAAACACCATATATTTT.

The genes are TRBV3-1 and TRBJ2-5, with unresolved D. The ends were cut back, 4 bases at V and 8 bases at J, with 11 bases in the middle. The CDR3 extends over 12 amino acids. CDR1 is LGHDT and CDR2 is YNNKEL in the germline V gene (reference sequence). DNA for the CDR3: TGTGCCAGCAGCCCCGGATCCCCAACCCAGTACTTC. Translated, it gives CASSPGSPTQYF.

This clonotype was picked up a small number of times. The chain couples TRBV9 to TRBJ2-3, with D hard to call. CDR3 length: 13 residues. V lost 3 bases and J lost 1, with 6 bases in between. Germline V gene lookup returns CDR1 SGDLS and CDR2 YYNGEE. CDR3 amino acids: CASSGTGTDTQYF. CDR3 DNA: TGTGCCAGCAGCGGTACAGGCACAGATACGCAGTATTTT.

The chain is built from TRBV7-2 and TRBJ2-2; no reliable D call. The V gene lost 0 bases and the J gene lost 0 bases, with 14 bases spanning the gap. Germline assignment: CDR1 SGHTA and CDR2 FQGNSA. This CDR3 spans 18 amino acids. In nucleotides, the CDR3 is TGTGCCAGCAGCTTAGCTCGGGCTAGAGCTACGAACACCGGGGAGCTGTTTTTT. The encoded protein is CASSLARARATNTGELFF.

The CDR3 region has the DNA TGTGCCAGCAATAGGGACTCCTATAATTCACCCCTCCACTTT. It encodes CASNRDSYNSPLHF. This chain uses TRBV6-4 with TRBJ1-6; D is unclear. Trimming took off 7 bases at V and 0 bases at J, with 7 bases between the two ends. Germline CDR1 is MRHNA and CDR2 is SNTAGT. The CDR3 spans 14 residues.

This rearrangement joins TRBV12-3 or TRBV12-4 to TRBJ1-1; D remains unclear. The CDR3 runs 13 residues. Trimming cost V 6 bases and J 5 bases, with 13 bases left between them. CDR3 protein: CASSPAAGTEAFF. In DNA, the CDR3 is TGTGCCAGCAGCCCCGCCGCCGGAACTGAAGCTTTCTTT.